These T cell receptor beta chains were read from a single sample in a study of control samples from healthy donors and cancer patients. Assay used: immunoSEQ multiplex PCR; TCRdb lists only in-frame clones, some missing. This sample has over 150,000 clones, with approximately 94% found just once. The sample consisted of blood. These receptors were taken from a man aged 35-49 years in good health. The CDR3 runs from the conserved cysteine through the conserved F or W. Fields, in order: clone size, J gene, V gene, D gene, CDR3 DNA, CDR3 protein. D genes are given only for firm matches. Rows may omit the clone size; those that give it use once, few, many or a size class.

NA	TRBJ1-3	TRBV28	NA	TGTGCCAGCAGTCCATTTGCCGGGACACACTCTGGAAACACCATATATTTT	CASSPFAGTHSGNTIYF
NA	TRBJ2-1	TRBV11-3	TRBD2	TGTGCCAGCAGCTCAGCAGCGGGGCCTAACAATGAGCAGTTCTTC	CASSSAAGPNNEQFF
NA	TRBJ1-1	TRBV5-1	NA	TGCGCCAGCAGCTTGATCGGGGGCACTGAAGCTTTCTTT	CASSLIGGTEAFF
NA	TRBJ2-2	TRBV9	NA	TGTGCCAGCAGCCCACAGACAGCTACCTTTCCCGGGGAGCTGTTTTTT	CASSPQTATFPGELFF
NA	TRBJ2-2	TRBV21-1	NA	TGTGCCAGCAGCAAAGGGCCAGAGTTGGGACAGGGGGCGAACACCGGGGAGCTGTTTTTT	CASSKGPELGQGANTGELFF
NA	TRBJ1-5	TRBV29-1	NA	TGCAGCGTTGGGGGTAGCAATCAGCCCCAGCATTTT	CSVGGSNQPQHF
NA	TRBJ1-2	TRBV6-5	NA	TGTGCCAGCAGTTACGATGGGTGGGGGGGTAATGGCTACACCTTC	CASSYDGWGGNGYTF
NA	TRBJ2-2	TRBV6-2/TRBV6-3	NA	TGTGCCAGCAGTTACGACACCGGGGAGCTGTTTTTT	CASSYDTGELFF
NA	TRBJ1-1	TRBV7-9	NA	TGTGCCAGCAGCTTAAGAGGGATGAACACTGAAGCTTTCTTT	CASSLRGMNTEAFF
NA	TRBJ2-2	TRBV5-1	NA	TGCGCCAGCAGCTTCTCCGGGGAGCTGTTTTTT	CASSFSGELFF
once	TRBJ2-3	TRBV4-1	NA	TGCGCCAGCAGCCAAGTGGTGGCAGAATCATATACGCAGTATTTT	CASSQVVAESYTQYF
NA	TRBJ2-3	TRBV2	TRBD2	TGTGCCAGCAGTGGTAGCGGGGGGGCGGGAGATACGCAGTATTTT	CASSGSGGAGDTQYF
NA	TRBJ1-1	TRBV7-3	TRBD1	TGTGCCAGCAGCACTGGACAGGGAGACACTGAAGCTTTCTTT	CASSTGQGDTEAFF
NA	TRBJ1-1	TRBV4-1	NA	TGCGCCAGCAGCCAATACGGTATGAACACTGAAGCTTTCTTT	CASSQYGMNTEAFF
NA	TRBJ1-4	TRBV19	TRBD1	TGTGCCAGTAGTTCCCAGGGGGCTGGGGAAAAACTGTTTTTT	CASSSQGAGEKLFF
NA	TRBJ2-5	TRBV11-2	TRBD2	TGTGCCAGCAGCTTAATTTGGGCGGGCGGGGGAGAGACCCAGTACTTC	CASSLIWAGGGETQYF
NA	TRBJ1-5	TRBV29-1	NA	TGCAGCGTTAGGGCCACCGAAAATAGCAATCAGCCCCAGCATTTT	CSVRATENSNQPQHF
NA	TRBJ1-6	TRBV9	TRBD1	TGTGCCAGCAGCGCCACCGGGACAGATAATTCACCCCTCCACTTT	CASSATGTDNSPLHF
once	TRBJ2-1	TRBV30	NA	TGTGCCTGGAGTCCCATTTACAATGAGCAGTTCTTC	CAWSPIYNEQFF
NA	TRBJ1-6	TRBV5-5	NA	TGTGCCAGCAGCTTGGAAGGGAGTAATTCACCCCTCCACTTT	CASSLEGSNSPLHF
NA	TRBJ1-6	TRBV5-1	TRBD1	TGCGCCAGCAGCCGGTACAGGGGTGGTAATTCACCCCTCCACTTT	CASSRYRGGNSPLHF
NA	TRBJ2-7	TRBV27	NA	TGTGCCAGCAGTTCCGGGACCGACGCATACGAGCAGTACTTC	CASSSGTDAYEQYF
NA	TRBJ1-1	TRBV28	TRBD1	TGTGCCAGCAGTTTTGGAGGCAGGGGGCCGGACACTGAAGCTTTCTTT	CASSFGGRGPDTEAFF
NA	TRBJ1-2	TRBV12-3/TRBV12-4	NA	TGTGCCAGCAGTTACGGGGGGCACTATGGCTACACCTTC	CASSYGGHYGYTF
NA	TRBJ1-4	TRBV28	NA	TGTGCCAGCAGTCCCCATATTGCAACTAATGAAAAACTGTTTTTT	CASSPHIATNEKLFF
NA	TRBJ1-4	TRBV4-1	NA	TGCGCCAGCAGCCAAGAAGGGGGATATGAAAAACTGTTTTTT	CASSQEGGYEKLFF
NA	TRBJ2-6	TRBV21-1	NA	TGTGCCAGCAGCAAAAGGAGACAGGGGGCTGGGGCCAACGTCCTGACTTTC	CASSKRRQGAGANVLTF
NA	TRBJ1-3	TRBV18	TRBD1	TGTGCCAGCTCACCGGTGGCAGGGGGAGCTCTTCCTGGAAACACCATATATTTT	CASSPVAGGALPGNTIYF
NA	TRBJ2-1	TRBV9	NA	TGTGCCAGCAGCTGGGGCCAAACCTACAATGAGCAGTTCTTC	CASSWGQTYNEQFF
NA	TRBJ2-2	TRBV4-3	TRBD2	TGCGCCAGCAGCCTGGGGGGACTAGTGCCCGGGGAGCTGTTTTTT	CASSLGGLVPGELFF
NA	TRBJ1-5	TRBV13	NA	TGTGCCAGCAGCTTAGGCGGGGGTGGCAATCAGCCCCAGCATTTT	CASSLGGGGNQPQHF
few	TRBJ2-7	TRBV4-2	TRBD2	TGTGCCAGCAGCCAAGATAAGGCGGGGGGGCCAGACGAGCAGTACTTC	CASSQDKAGGPDEQYF
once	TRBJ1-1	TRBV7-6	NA	TGTGCCAGCAGCTTAGGTGAGCAGGGGACTGAAGCTTTCTTT	CASSLGEQGTEAFF
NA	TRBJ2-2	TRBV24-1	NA	TGTGCCACCAGTGATGAATACAAGAACACCGGGGAGCTGTTTTTT	CATSDEYKNTGELFF
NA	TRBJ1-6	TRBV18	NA	TGTGCCACTTCTGGGAGCTCCTATAATTCACCCCTCCACTTT	CATSGSSYNSPLHF
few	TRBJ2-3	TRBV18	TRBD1	TGTGCCAGCTCACGGACAGGGACGGGCGCAGATACGCAGTATTTT	CASSRTGTGADTQYF
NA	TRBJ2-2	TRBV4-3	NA	TGCGCCAGCAGCCAAGGGCCGGTGGGCACCGGGGAGCTGTTTTTT	CASSQGPVGTGELFF
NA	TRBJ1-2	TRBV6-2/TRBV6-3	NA	TGTGCCAGCAGTTGGGGGGTCAATGGCTACACCTTC	CASSWGVNGYTF
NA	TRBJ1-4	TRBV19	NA	TGTGCCAGTAGTATTGGGGGGCAGTTGACTAATGAAAAACTGTTTTTT	CASSIGGQLTNEKLFF
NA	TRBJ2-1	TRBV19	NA	TGTGCCAGTAGTCCCGGTCTCAATGAGCAGTTCTTC	CASSPGLNEQFF
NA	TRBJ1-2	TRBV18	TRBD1	TGTGCCAGCTCAGCCGACAGGGATAACTATGGCTACACCTTC	CASSADRDNYGYTF